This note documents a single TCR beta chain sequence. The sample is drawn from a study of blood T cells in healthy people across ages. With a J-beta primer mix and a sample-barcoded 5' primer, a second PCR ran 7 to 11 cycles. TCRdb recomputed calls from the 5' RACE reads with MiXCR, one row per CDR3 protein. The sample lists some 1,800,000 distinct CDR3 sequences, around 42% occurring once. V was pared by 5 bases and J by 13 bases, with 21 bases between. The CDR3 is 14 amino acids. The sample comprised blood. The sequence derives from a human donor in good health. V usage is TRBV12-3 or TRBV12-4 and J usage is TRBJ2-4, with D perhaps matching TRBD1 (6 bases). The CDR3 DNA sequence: TGTGCCAGCAGTCGGACAGAGGTCATAGGAGAGCAGTACTTC. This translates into CASSRTEVIGEQYF.